This is a list of T cell receptor beta chains from one sample in a study of the immune and genomic landscape of osteosarcoma. Sequenced by immunoSEQ multiplex PCR; TCRdb stores in-frame clones only, minus some. The profile shows about 6,200 clones, 65% to 80% of them singletons. The sequenced sample consisted of osteosarcoma tumor tissue from the lung. These receptors were taken from a human donor with osteosarcoma. CDR3s include the opening cysteine and the closing phenylalanine or tryptophan. The D gene is left open where the match is weak. A clone size is listed for some rows: how often the clone was seen (once, few, many), or a class if it is expanded.

V,J,size,D,DNA,CDR3
TRBV19,TRBJ1-2,NA,NA,TGTGCCAGTAGTATCCGCACCGCCAGGGTCTATGGCTACACCTTC,CASSIRTARVYGYTF
TRBV6-1,TRBJ1-1,NA,NA,TGTGCCAGCAGTGATTGGCTTGGGGAGAGCACTGAAGCTTTCTTT,CASSDWLGESTEAFF
TRBV9,TRBJ2-5,NA,TRBD2,TGTGCCAGCAGCCCGGGACTAATCCAAGAGACCCAGTACTTC,CASSPGLIQETQYF
TRBV10-3,TRBJ1-5,NA,NA,TGTGCCATCAATGAACAGGGAGCAAATCAGCCCCAGCATTTT,CAINEQGANQPQHF
TRBV23-1,TRBJ2-7,NA,NA,TGCGCCAGCAGTCAATCGACCAGGCCCGGGACTCCGAAAAGGGGGTTCGAGCAGTACTTC,CASSQSTRPGTPKRGFEQYF
TRBV6-5,TRBJ2-5,few,NA,TGTGCCAGCAGTAGACTTGGCGCGGAGACCCAGTACTTC,CASSRLGAETQYF
TRBV19,TRBJ2-1,NA,NA,TGTGCCAGTAGTATACCGGCAGGCTACAATGAGCAGTTCTTC,CASSIPAGYNEQFF
TRBV7-9,TRBJ2-5,NA,NA,TGTGCCAGCAGCCAAGGGACTTACCAAAAGGGGACCCAGTACTTC,CASSQGTYQKGTQYF
TRBV6-5,TRBJ1-2,once,NA,TGTGCCAGCAGTGACGGACAGTTCTATGGCTACACCTTC,CASSDGQFYGYTF
TRBV19,TRBJ2-3,NA,TRBD1,TGTGCCAGTACCCCAGGGGGTTTTGATGAAGATACGCAGTATTTT,CASTPGGFDEDTQYF
TRBV10-2,TRBJ1-1,NA,NA,TGCGCCAGCAGTGAGTCGACAGGAGGGACTGAAGCTTTCTTT,CASSESTGGTEAFF
TRBV9,TRBJ1-3,few,TRBD1,TGTGCCAGCAGCGGTGGACAGGGCGCCCCTGGAAACACCATATATTTT,CASSGGQGAPGNTIYF
TRBV4-3,TRBJ2-1,NA,NA,TGCGCCAGCAGCCAACACGGGGCCGGGACACTTCTTTACAATGAGCAGTTCTTC,CASSQHGAGTLLYNEQFF
TRBV6-1,TRBJ1-1,NA,NA,TGTGCCAGCTCTTTGGGGACTGAAGCTTTCTTT,CASSLGTEAFF
TRBV19,TRBJ1-5,NA,TRBD1,TGTGCCAGTAGTCTTACCGGGACAGACATTTATAGCAATCAGCCCCAGCATTTT,CASSLTGTDIYSNQPQHF
TRBV6-1,TRBJ1-5,NA,NA,TGTGCCAGCAGACAGGTTAACAATCAGCCCCAGCATTTT,CASRQVNNQPQHF
TRBV5-8,TRBJ2-7,NA,NA,TGTGCCAGCAGCTTTCAGGTCGGCGAGCAGTACTTC,CASSFQVGEQYF
TRBV10-3,TRBJ1-2,NA,TRBD1,TGTGCCATCAGTGAGTCGCAAAACAGGGGCGACTACACCTTC,CAISESQNRGDYTF
TRBV13,TRBJ2-5,few,NA,TGTGCCAGCAGCTTGTGGGACATCCAAGAGACCCAGTACTTC,CASSLWDIQETQYF
TRBV28,TRBJ2-1,NA,NA,TGTGCCAGCAGTTTATTCGGGTCCTACAATGAGCAGTTCTTC,CASSLFGSYNEQFF
TRBV29-1,TRBJ1-2,NA,TRBD1,TGCAGCGCTGTCCCGGGACAGGACACTAACTATGGCTACACCTTC,CSAVPGQDTNYGYTF
TRBV6-5,TRBJ1-2,once,TRBD1,TGTGCCAGCAGTCGGAGGACAGGGGAATCCGGCTACACCTTC,CASSRRTGESGYTF
TRBV6-4,TRBJ2-3,NA,NA,TGTGCCAGCAGTGGTGAGGCGGCTAGCACAGATACGCAGTATTTT,CASSGEAASTDTQYF
TRBV7-8,TRBJ1-3,NA,TRBD1,TGTGCCAGCAGCCCCAGGACAGGGGGTAGAAACACCATATATTTT,CASSPRTGGRNTIYF
TRBV5-1,TRBJ2-3,NA,NA,TGCGCCAGCAGCTTCAAGTCGGGGGCCGATACAGATACGCAGTATTTT,CASSFKSGADTDTQYF
TRBV6-1,TRBJ2-2,NA,TRBD1,TGTGCCAGCAGTGAAGGCCCAGGGGGGAACACCGGGGAGCTGTTTTTT,CASSEGPGGNTGELFF
TRBV6-6,TRBJ1-5,medium-sized,NA,TGTGCCAGCAACAGGGATTTTGGTCAGCCCCAGCATTTT,CASNRDFGQPQHF
TRBV7-2,TRBJ2-1,medium-sized,TRBD1,TGTGCCAGCAGCCGGGACAGTTGGCAGTTCTTC,CASSRDSWQFF
TRBV28,TRBJ1-5,NA,TRBD1,TGTGCCAGCAGCAAAGACCGCAGACAGGGAAATAATCAGCCCCAGCATTTT,CASSKDRRQGNNQPQHF
TRBV6-1,TRBJ2-7,large,NA,TGTGCCAGCAGTCTTCGGGGAGGCGCGTACGAGCAGTACTTC,CASSLRGGAYEQYF
TRBV7-9,TRBJ1-1,NA,NA,TGTGCTAGCAGCTCTGGCCCCGGGGGTGAAGCTTTCTTT,CASSSGPGGEAFF
TRBV4-1,TRBJ2-5,NA,NA,TGCGCCAGCAGCCAACAACTGGGACAAGAGACCCAGTACTTC,CASSQQLGQETQYF
TRBV10-3,TRBJ1-3,NA,NA,TGTGCCATCAGTGAGGGACAGCACTCTGGAAACACCATATATTTT,CAISEGQHSGNTIYF
TRBV28,TRBJ1-2,few,NA,TGTGCCAGCAGTTTAAGGCCCGCGCTCGACAGGTCCGTTAACTATGGCTACACCTTC,CASSLRPALDRSVNYGYTF
TRBV5-1,TRBJ2-7,NA,NA,TGCGCCAGCAGCTTGGGTGTAGGGGTCACCGAGCAGTACTTC,CASSLGVGVTEQYF
TRBV5-1,TRBJ2-3,NA,NA,TGCGCCAGCAGCCCCCTGAGAGGTACAGATACGCAGTATTTT,CASSPLRGTDTQYF
TRBV10-1,TRBJ2-3,medium-sized,TRBD2,TGCGCCAGCAGTGAGGATCCAGCGGGGGGGATCCACACAGATACGCAGTATTTT,CASSEDPAGGIHTDTQYF
TRBV28,TRBJ1-4,NA,TRBD1,TGTGCCAGCAGTTTGGACAGGGAGTGGGAAAAACTGTTTTTT,CASSLDREWEKLFF
TRBV5-1,TRBJ2-7,few,TRBD2,TGCGCCAGCAGCTTGGACAGTCGGGCGGGAGGGCTCTACGAGCAGTACTTC,CASSLDSRAGGLYEQYF
TRBV5-1,TRBJ2-7,NA,TRBD2,TGCGCCAGCAGCTTGGAGCTAGCGGCCCTCTACGAGCAGTACTTC,CASSLELAALYEQYF
TRBV9,TRBJ2-5,NA,TRBD1,TGTGCCAGCAGTTCCGGGACAGGGGGCGTTACGGGAGAGACCCAGTACTTC,CASSSGTGGVTGETQYF
TRBV6-1,TRBJ1-5,NA,NA,TGTGCCAGCAGTGAAAGGAAGTGGGGGACAAACTATCAGCCCCAGCATTTT,CASSERKWGTNYQPQHF
TRBV9,TRBJ2-3,NA,TRBD2,TGTGCCAGCAGCCCCGGACTAGCCACAGATACGCAGTATTTT,CASSPGLATDTQYF
TRBV6-5,TRBJ2-7,NA,NA,TGTGCCAGCAGTTCCCCCGGGATCTTCTCCTACGAGCAGTACTTC,CASSSPGIFSYEQYF
TRBV15,TRBJ1-3,NA,NA,TGTGCCACCAGCAGAGATCCTCTCAGAGGAGGAAACACCATATATTTT,CATSRDPLRGGNTIYF
TRBV29-1,TRBJ1-2,NA,NA,TGCAGCGTCGCAACTACGGCAGGGGACCCCTATGGCTACACCTTC,CSVATTAGDPYGYTF
TRBV7-9,TRBJ1-1,few,TRBD1,TGTGCCAGCAGCCCAGGGACAGGGAGCACTGAAGCTTTCTTT,CASSPGTGSTEAFF
TRBV10-3,TRBJ1-2,medium-sized,NA,TGTGCCATCAGTGCCGGGACTAACTATGGCTACACCTTC,CAISAGTNYGYTF
TRBV27,TRBJ1-5,NA,NA,TGTGCCAGCAGTTTTGTGGTCGCGGGGGCCTATCAGCCCCAGCATTTT,CASSFVVAGAYQPQHF
TRBV2,TRBJ2-3,NA,NA,TGTGCCAGCAGTGGCATCAGCGGCACAGATACGCAGTATTTT,CASSGISGTDTQYF
TRBV19,TRBJ1-2,once,NA,TGTGCCAGTAGTATAGTTGGAGAAACCTGGGGCTACACCTTC,CASSIVGETWGYTF
TRBV7-9,TRBJ2-5,NA,TRBD1,TGTGCCAGCAGCCATGGGGACAGGGGGGCTCAAGAGACCCAGTACTTC,CASSHGDRGAQETQYF
TRBV7-9,TRBJ2-1,few,TRBD1,TGTGCCAGCAGCTTAAGGTCCGGGACAGGCTCCTACAATGAGCAGTTCTTC,CASSLRSGTGSYNEQFF